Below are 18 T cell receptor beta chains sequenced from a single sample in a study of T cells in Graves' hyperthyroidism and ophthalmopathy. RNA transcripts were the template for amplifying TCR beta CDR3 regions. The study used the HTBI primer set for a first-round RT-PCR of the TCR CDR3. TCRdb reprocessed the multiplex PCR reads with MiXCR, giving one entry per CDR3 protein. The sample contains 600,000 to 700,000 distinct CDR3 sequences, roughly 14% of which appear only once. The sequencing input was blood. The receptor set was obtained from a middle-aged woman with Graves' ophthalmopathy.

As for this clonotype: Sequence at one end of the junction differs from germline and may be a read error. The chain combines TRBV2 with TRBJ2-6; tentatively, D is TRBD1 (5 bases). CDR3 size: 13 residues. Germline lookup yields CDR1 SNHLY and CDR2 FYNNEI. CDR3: CASHGPGANALTF. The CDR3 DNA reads TGTGCCAGCCACGGCCCTGGGGCCAACGCCCTGACTTTC.

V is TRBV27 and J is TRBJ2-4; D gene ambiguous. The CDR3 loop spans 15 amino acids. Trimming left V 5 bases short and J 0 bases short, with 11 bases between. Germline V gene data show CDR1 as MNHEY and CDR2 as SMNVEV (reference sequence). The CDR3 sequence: CASSTNLIAKNIQYF. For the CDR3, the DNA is TGTGCCAGCAGTACGAATCTTATAGCCAAAAACATTCAGTACTTC.

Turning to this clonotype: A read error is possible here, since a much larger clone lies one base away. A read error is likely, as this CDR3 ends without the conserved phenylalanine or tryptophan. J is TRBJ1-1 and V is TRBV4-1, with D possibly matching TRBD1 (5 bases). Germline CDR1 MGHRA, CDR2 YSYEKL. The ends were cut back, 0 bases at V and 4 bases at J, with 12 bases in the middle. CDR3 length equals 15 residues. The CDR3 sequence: CASSQDLSGGTEAFL. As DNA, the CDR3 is TGCGCCAGCAGCCAAGATCTTTCCGGGGGCACTGAAGCTTTCCTT.

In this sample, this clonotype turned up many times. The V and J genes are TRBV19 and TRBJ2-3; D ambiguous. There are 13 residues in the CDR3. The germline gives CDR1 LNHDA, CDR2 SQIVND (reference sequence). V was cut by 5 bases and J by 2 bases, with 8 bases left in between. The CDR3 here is CASSLEYTDTQYF. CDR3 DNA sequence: TGTGCCAGTAGTCTTGAGTACACAGATACGCAGTATTTT.

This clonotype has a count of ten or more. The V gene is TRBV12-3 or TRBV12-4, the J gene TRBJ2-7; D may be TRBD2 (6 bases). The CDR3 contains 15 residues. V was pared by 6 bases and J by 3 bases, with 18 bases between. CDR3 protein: CASRPSQAGSYEQYF. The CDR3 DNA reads TGTGCCAGCAGACCCTCACAGGCGGGGAGCTACGAGCAGTACTTC.

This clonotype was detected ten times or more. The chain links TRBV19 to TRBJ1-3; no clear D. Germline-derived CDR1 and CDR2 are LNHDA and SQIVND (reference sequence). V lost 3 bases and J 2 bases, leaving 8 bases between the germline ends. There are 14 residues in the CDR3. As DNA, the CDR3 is TGTGCCAGTAGTATCTGGGAGGCTGGAAACACCATATATTTT. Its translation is CASSIWEAGNTIYF.

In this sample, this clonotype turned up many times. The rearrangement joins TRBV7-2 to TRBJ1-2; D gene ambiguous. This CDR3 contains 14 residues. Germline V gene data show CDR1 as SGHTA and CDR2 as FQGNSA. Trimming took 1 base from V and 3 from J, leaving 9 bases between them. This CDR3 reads CASSLVVQDYGYTF. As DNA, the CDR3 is TGTGCCAGCAGCTTAGTAGTACAAGACTATGGCTACACCTTC. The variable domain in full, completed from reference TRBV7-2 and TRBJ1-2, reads GAGVSQSPSNKVTEKGKDVELRCDPISGHTALYWYRQSLGQGLEFLIYFQGNSAPDKSGLPSDRFSAERTGGSVSTLTIQRTQQEDSAVYLCASSLVVQDYGYTFGSGTRLTVV.

The CDR3 DNA sequence: TGTGCTAGTGGTTTAGGGGAAGGTCAGCCCCAGCATTTT. It is translated as CASGLGEGQPQHF. V usage is TRBV12-5 and J usage is TRBJ1-5; D perhaps matches TRBD1 (5 bases). The CDR3 spans 13 residues. Germline V gives CDR1 LGHNT, CDR2 FRNRAP. The V gene lost 3 bases and the J gene lost 6 bases, with 9 bases spanning the gap.

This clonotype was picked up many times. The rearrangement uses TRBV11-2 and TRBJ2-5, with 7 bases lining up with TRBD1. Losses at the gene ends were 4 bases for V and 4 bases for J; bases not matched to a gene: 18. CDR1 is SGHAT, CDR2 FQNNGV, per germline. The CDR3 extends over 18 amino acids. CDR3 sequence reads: CASSSHYWQGGAGETQYF. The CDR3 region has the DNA TGTGCCAGCAGCTCCCACTATTGGCAAGGGGGCGCGGGAGAGACCCAGTACTTC.

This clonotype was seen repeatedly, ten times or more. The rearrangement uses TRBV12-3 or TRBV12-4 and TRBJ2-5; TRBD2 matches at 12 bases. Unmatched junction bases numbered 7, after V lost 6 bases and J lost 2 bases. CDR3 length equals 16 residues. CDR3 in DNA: TGTGCCAGCAGAAGAAGGACTAGCGGGACGCAAGAGACCCAGTACTTC. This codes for CASRRRTSGTQETQYF.

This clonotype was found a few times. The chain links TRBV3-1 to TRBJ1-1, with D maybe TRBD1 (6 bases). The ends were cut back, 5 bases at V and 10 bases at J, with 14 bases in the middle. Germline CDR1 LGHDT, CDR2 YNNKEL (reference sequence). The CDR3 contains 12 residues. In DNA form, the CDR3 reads TGTGCCAGCAGCTCCCGAGGGGGGCCAGCTTTCTTT. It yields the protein CASSSRGGPAFF.

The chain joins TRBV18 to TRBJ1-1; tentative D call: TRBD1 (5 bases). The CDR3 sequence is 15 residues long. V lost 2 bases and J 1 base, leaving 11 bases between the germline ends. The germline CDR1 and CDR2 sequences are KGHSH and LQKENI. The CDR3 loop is CASSPRPGQNTEAFF. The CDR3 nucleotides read TGTGCCAGCTCACCAAGGCCAGGGCAGAACACTGAAGCTTTCTTT.

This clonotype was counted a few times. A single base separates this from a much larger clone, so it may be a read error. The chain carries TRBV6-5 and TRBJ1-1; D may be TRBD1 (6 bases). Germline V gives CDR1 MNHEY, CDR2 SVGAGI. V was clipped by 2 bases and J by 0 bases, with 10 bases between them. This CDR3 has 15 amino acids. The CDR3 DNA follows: TGTGCCAGCAGTTACAGAGGGGGGCTGAACACTGAAGCTTTCTTT. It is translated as CASSYRGGLNTEAFF.

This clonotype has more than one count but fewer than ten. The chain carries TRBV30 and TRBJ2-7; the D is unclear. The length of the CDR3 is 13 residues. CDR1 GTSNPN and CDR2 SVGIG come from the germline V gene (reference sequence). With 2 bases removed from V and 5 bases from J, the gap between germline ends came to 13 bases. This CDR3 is CAWSTVGSDEQYF. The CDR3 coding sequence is TGTGCCTGGAGTACAGTGGGGTCCGACGAGCAGTACTTC.

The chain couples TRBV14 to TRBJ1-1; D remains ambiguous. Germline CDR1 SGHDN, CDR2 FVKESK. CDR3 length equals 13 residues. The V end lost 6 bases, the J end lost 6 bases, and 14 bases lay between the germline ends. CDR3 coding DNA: TGTGCCAGCAGTGGTCTACGACTCGCTGAAGCTTTCTTT. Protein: CASSGLRLAEAFF. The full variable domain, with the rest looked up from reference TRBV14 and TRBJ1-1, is EAGVTQFPSHSVIEKGQTVTLRCDPISGHDNLYWYRRVMGKEIKFLLHFVKESKQDESGMPNNRFLAERTGGTYSTLKVQPAELEDSGVYFCASSGLRLAEAFFGQGTRLTVV.

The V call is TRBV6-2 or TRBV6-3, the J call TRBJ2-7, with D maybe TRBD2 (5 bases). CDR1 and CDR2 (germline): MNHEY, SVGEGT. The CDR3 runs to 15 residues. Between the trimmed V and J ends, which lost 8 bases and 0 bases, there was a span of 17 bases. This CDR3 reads CASLTRQEGSYEQYF. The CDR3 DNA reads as TGTGCCAGCCTGACCAGACAAGAGGGCTCCTACGAGCAGTACTTC.

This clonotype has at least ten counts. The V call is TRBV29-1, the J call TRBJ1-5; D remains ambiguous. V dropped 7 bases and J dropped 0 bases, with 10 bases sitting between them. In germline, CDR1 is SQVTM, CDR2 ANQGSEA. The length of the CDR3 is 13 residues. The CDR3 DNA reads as TGCAGCGCCTCCGAAAATAGCAATCAGCCCCAGCATTTT. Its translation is CSASENSNQPQHF. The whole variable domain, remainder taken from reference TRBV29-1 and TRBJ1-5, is SAVISQKPSRDICQRGTSLTIQCQVDSQVTMMFWYRQQPGQSLTLIATANQGSEATYESGFVIDKFPISRPNLTFSTLTVSNMSPEDSSIYLCSASENSNQPQHFGDGTRLSIL.

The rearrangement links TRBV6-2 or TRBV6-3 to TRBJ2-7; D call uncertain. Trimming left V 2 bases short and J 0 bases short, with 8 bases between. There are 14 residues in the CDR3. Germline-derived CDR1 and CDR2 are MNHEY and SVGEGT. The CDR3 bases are TGTGCCAGCAGTTACCGGTCAGACTCCTACGAGCAGTACTTC. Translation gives CASSYRSDSYEQYF.